This TCR beta chain appears in the sequencing data of a study of cytomegalovirus exposure and HLA in healthy donors. Study outcomes and limitations: As a later analysis showed, a missense DCLRE1C variant was linked to trimming of TCR beta V- and J-genes. Near-uniform donor sequencing depth was presumed by presence/absence analyses.

This clone has a handful of counts. Its antigen is not identified. The study ran its PCR with 60 Vbeta and 13 Jbeta primers. Some clones are missing from TCRdb's copy, which holds only in-frame ones; the method was immunoSEQ multiplex PCR. The sample lists some 200,000 clones, over 65% occurring once. The J segment lost 11 bases and the V segment lost 4 bases, leaving 18 bases of the junction unmatched. The CDR3 runs to 16 residues. The sequence was obtained from a woman aged 55-70 years in good health and CMV-seropositive. Sequenced: PBMCs. The chain carries TRBV23-1 and TRBJ2-3; 7 nucleotides align to TRBD1. TRBV23-1 is marked as an open reading frame, function uncertain. In nucleotides, the CDR3 is TGCGCCAGCAGTCGAGACCGGGACGACAGGGAGATGGTGCAGTATTTT. It codes for CASSRDRDDREMVQYF.